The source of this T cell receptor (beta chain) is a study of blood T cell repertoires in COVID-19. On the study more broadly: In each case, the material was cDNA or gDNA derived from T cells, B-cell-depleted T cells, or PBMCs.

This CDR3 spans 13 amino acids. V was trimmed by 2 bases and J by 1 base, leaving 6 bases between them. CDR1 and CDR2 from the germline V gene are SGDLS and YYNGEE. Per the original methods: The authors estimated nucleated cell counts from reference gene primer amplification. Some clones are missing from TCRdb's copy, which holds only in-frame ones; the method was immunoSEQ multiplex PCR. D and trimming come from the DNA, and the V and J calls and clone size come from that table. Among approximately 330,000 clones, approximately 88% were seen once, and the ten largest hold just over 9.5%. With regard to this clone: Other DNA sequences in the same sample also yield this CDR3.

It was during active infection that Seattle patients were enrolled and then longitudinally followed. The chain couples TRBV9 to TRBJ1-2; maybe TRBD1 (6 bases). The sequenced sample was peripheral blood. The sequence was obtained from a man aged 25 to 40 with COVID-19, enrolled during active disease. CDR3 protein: CASSVDSNYGYTF. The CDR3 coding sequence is TGTGCCAGCAGCGTGGACAGTAACTATGGCTACACCTTC.